This T cell receptor beta chain was captured by sequencing in a study of shared clonotypes between healthy human individuals. Study results and caveats: The expectation was that sequencing depth would affect clonotype sharing among donors. Depth was large, yet rarefaction showed that sorted-subset sequencing was incomplete.

On this clone itself: Antigen: not known.

In the original analysis: There were no quality scores in the junction-only immunoSEQ sequences, so filtering differed. Repertoires were generated with immunoSEQ multiplex PCR, while TCRdb's copy carries only in-frame clones and drops some. For V, J and clone size, that table is used; D and trimming come from the DNA. Found here are around 1.6 million clones, 98% of them singletons; the top ten hold about 0.45%. The ends were cut back, 2 bases at V and 0 bases at J, with 8 bases in the middle. The CDR3 is 14 residues long. Germline V lookup: CDR1 KGHSY, CDR2 FQNENV. This receptor was taken from a man under 40 in good health. The specimen sequenced was naive CD4+ T cells sorted from blood. Subset noted: CD45RA+ positively selected. J is TRBJ2-7 and V is TRBV16; D possibly matches TRBD1 or TRBD2 (6 bases each). CDR3 in DNA: TGTGCCAGCAGCCAAAGGGGGGTCTCCTACGAGCAGTACTTC. This encodes CASSQRGVSYEQYF.